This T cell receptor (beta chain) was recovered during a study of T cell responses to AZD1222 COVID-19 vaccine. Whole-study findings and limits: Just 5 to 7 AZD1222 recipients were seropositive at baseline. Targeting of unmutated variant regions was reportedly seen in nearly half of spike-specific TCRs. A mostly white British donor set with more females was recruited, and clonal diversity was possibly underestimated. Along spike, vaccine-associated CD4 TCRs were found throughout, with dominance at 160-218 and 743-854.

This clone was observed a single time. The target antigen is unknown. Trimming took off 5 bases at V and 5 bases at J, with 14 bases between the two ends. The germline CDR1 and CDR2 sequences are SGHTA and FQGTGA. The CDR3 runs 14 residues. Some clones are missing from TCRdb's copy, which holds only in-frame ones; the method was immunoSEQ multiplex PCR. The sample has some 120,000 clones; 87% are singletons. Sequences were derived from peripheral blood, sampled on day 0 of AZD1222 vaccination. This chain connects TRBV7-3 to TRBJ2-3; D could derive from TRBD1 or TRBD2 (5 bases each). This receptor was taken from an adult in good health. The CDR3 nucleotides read TGTGCCAGCAGCCAATCAGGGAGAGGAGATACGCAGTATTTT. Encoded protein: CASSQSGRGDTQYF.